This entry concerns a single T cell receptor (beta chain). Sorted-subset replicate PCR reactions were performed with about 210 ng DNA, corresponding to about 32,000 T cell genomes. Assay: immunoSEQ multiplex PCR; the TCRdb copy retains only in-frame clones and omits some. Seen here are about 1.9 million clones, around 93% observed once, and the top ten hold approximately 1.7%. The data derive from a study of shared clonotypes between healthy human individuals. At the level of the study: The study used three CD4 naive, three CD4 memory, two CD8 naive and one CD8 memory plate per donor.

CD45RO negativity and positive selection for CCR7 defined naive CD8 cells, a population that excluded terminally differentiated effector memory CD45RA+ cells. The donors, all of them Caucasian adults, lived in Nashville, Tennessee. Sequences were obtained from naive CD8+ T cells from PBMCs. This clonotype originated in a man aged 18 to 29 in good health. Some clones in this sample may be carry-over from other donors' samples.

The CDR3 DNA sequence: TGTGCCAGCAGCAACCAGCCGGGACAAGCTTTCTTT. Protein product: CASSNQPGQAFF. The V and J genes are TRBV7-6 and TRBJ1-1, with D perhaps TRBD1 (5 bases). Germline V CDR1 and CDR2: SGHVS, FNYEAQ. V was cut by 5 bases and J by 9 bases, with 13 bases left in between. The length of the CDR3 is 12 residues.